The T cell receptor (beta chain) described here comes from a study of CD8 T cells in ankylosing spondylitis. V was pared by 5 bases and J by 5 bases, with 6 bases of the junction left unmatched. The CDR3 is 15 amino acids. Study results and caveats: The clones that were linked to disease were reported to be significantly enriched in matched synovial fluid samples from ankylosing spondylitis patients. One TCR beta motif, made up of roughly 8 highly homologous variants, appeared characteristic of ankylosing spondylitis blood.

A quantitative 5'-RACE method, one with molecular barcodes, was used to make TCR beta libraries. Each CDR3 protein gets one entry after TCRdb re-called the 5' RACE reads with MiXCR. The table records 500,000 to 650,000 distinct CDR3 sequences, about 5.7% of them present only once. In its sample, this clonotype was seen many times. The antigen is undetermined. Sequencing was carried out using blood, either unsorted or a sorted T cell fraction (not recorded which). This clonotype was obtained from a male donor with ankylosing spondylitis. The chain uses TRBV12-3 or TRBV12-4 and TRBJ2-5; 12 positions match TRBD1. This chain's CDR3 is CASSTGDRGLETQYF. DNA for the CDR3: TGTGCCAGCAGTACGGGGGACAGGGGGCTTGAGACCCAGTACTTC.